This T cell receptor beta chain was identified during a study of blood T cell repertoires in COVID-19. Study as a whole: Material from acute and convalescent COVID-19 was sourced from the United States, Italy and Spain. Nucleic acid was either cDNA or gDNA, and it came from T cells, B-cell-depleted T cells, or PBMCs.

The authors' processing: Using reference gene primer amplification, nucleated cell counts were estimated. Sequenced by immunoSEQ multiplex PCR; TCRdb stores in-frame clones only, minus some. That table furnishes V, J and clone size, whereas the DNA furnished D and trimming. The table shows roughly 440,000 clones, with approximately 89% occurring only once. Seattle's enrolled individuals joined amid active infection and were then monitored longitudinally. The germline V gene encodes CDR1 MNHEY and CDR2 SVGAGI. This CDR3 has 14 amino acids. The V end was cut by 10 bases, the J end by 0 bases, with 10 bases between.

The chain recombines TRBV6-5 with TRBJ2-6; D is uncertain. The sequenced material came from peripheral blood. This sequence was found in a woman aged 45-65 years with COVID-19, enrolled during active disease. The CDR3 coding sequence is TGTGCCACCTCCGTGGCCTCTGGGGCCAACGTCCTGACTTTC. It is translated as CATSVASGANVLTF.